The present T cell receptor beta chain was sequenced within a study of T cell changes during pregnancy in multiple sclerosis (dated by TCRdb to about 2019). Describing the broader study: The study looked at changes in the T cell repertoire across pregnancy in women with multiple sclerosis.

Notes on this clone: Its antigen target is currently unknown. Base qualities are missing; no much larger clone stands one base away.

Library method: the immunoSEQ multiplex PCR assay. TCRdb limited this immuneACCESS table to in-frame rearrangements with V and J called. A share of clones is missing; checked studies link under half to unresolved V genes, and the rest is unexplained. The sample yields some 30,000 clones; 85% to 90% were counted once. The ten largest clones capture around 8.6% of the sample. The TCR originated in a female donor with multiple sclerosis, enrolled in a pregnancy study. Sequences were derived from CD8+ T cells from peripheral blood mononuclear cells, sampled before pregnancy.

The DNA reads TGCAGCGTTGAAGAGGCGGATTTTAGTAATGGCTACACCTTC. Its coded protein is CSVEEADFSNGYTF. The rearranged chain carries TRBV29-1 and TRBJ1-2; the D gene lacks a confident call. Reading the germline V gene gives CDR1 SQVTM and CDR2 ANQGSEA. Counted from cysteine to phenylalanine, this CDR3 has 14 amino acids. Only CDR3 DNA remains: 42 bases, in frame from the first base. The junction carries 14 bases between V and J, which are trimmed by 0 bases and 6 bases respectively.